This T cell receptor beta chain was sequenced in a study of identical twins. The length of the CDR3 is 14 residues. Trimming cost V 2 bases and J 4 bases, with 11 bases left between them. Template switching added a universal primer site, and cDNA bore unique molecular identifiers. MiXCR, run by TCRdb on the 5' RACE reads, gives a single entry per CDR3 protein. The sample has 460,000 or so distinct CDR3 sequences; approximately 15% are singletons. These sequences were also reported in another study, on yellow fever vaccine responses in identical twins.

The sequence was obtained from a woman younger than 30 in good health. The chain employs TRBV12-3 or TRBV12-4 and TRBJ1-1; D remains ambiguous. Source material: CD4+ T cells sorted from blood. CDR3 DNA sequence: TGTGCCAGCAGTTTATCGTCGATTTTCACTGAAGCTTTCTTT. Translating it yields CASSLSSIFTEAFF.